These 32 T cell receptor beta chains share one sample of origin, sequenced in a study of T cells in Graves' hyperthyroidism and ophthalmopathy. The CDR3 regions of TCR beta were amplified from RNA transcripts. First-round RT-PCR targeting the TCR CDR3 was performed with the HTBI primer set. TCRdb reprocessed the multiplex PCR reads with MiXCR, giving one entry per CDR3 protein. The sample lists a few hundred thousand distinct CDR3 sequences; roughly 15% were seen once. Material for sequencing was blood. The receptors originated from a woman aged 40 to 49 with Graves' ophthalmopathy.

A few counts support this clonotype. The J gene is TRBJ2-5, the V gene TRBV5-1; no definite D call. CDR3 length: 13 residues. Trimming removed 3 bases at V and 5 bases at J, with 11 bases between. Germline V gene lookup returns CDR1 SGHRS and CDR2 YFSETQ. The CDR3 DNA is TGCGCCAGCAGCTCGGAAGGGTTCGAGACCCAGTACTTC. Translated, it gives CASSSEGFETQYF. Filled out from reference TRBV5-1 and TRBJ2-5, the complete variable domain reads KAGVTQTPRYLIKTRGQQVTLSCSPISGHRSVSWYQQTPGQGLQFLFEYFSETQRNKGNFPGRFSGRQFSNSRSEMNVSTLELGDSALYLCASSSEGFETQYFGPGTRLLVL.

This clonotype occurred many times. The genes are TRBV19 and TRBJ1-1; D is ambiguous. CDR1 LNHDA and CDR2 SQIVND come from the germline V gene (reference sequence). Deletions cut 5 bases from V and 0 bases from J, with 13 bases between. The CDR3 covers 15 residues. CDR3 sequence: CASSPSPRLNTEAFF. The CDR3 DNA is TGTGCCAGTAGTCCCTCACCCCGATTGAACACTGAAGCTTTCTTT. The full variable domain, its missing parts supplied by reference TRBV19 and TRBJ1-1, is DGGITQSPKYLFRKEGQNVTLSCEQNLNHDAMYWYRQDPGQGLRLIYYSQIVNDFQKGDIAEGYSVSREKKESFPLTVTSAQKNPTAFYLCASSPSPRLNTEAFFGQGTRLTVV.

The V call is TRBV12-3 or TRBV12-4, the J call TRBJ2-5; D assignment may be TRBD1 or TRBD2 (5 bases each). V was clipped by 3 bases and J by 0 bases, with 8 bases between them. CDR3 length: 14 residues. The CDR3 bases are TGTGCCAGCAGTTTCTGGGGGAACCAAGAGACCCAGTACTTC. Translated: CASSFWGNQETQYF.

There are many counts of this clonotype. The chain joins TRBV5-1 to TRBJ2-1; 7 bases fit TRBD1. This CDR3 has 17 amino acids. Trimming took 0 bases from V and 4 from J; bases not matched to a gene: 10. In germline, CDR1 is SGHRS, CDR2 YFSETQ. In DNA form, the CDR3 reads TGCGCCAGCAGCTTGGGGGGACAGTCCTTTGGGTACAATGAGCAGTTCTTC. Encoded protein: CASSLGGQSFGYNEQFF.

This clonotype occurred many times. The rearrangement links TRBV2 to TRBJ2-1; TRBD2 matches 14 bases. This CDR3 is built from 17 residues. The J segment lost 0 bases and the V segment lost 4 bases, leaving 2 bases of the junction unmatched. Germline assignment: CDR1 SNHLY and CDR2 FYNNEI. CDR3 in amino acids: CASSAGLAGASYNEQFF. The DNA for the CDR3 is TGTGCCAGCAGTGCGGGACTAGCGGGAGCCTCCTACAATGAGCAGTTCTTC. Together with reference TRBV2 and TRBJ2-1, the CDR3 gives the full variable domain: EPEVTQTPSHQVTQMGQEVILRCVPISNHLYFYWYRQILGQKVEFLVSFYNNEISEKSEIFDDQFSVERPDGSNFTLKIRSTKLEDSAMYFCASSAGLAGASYNEQFFGPGTRLTVL.

The chain carries TRBV6-5 and TRBJ1-6; TRBD1 agrees at 7 bases. The V and J ends lost 0 bases and 10 bases, in that order; junction bases with no gene match: 3. In germline, CDR1 is MNHEY, CDR2 SVGAGI. CDR3 length equals 14 residues. The CDR3 DNA is TGTGCCAGCAGTTACTCAGGGGGCAACTCACCCCTCCACTTT. Its protein product is CASSYSGGNSPLHF.

The rearrangement uses TRBV9 and TRBJ1-2; 9 bases match TRBD1. This CDR3 comprises 15 residues. The germline gives CDR1 SGDLS, CDR2 YYNGEE. Unmatched junction bases numbered 5, after V lost 2 bases and J lost 3 bases. The CDR3 sequence: CASSVGQGPYYGYTF. The CDR3 DNA reads as TGTGCCAGCAGCGTCGGACAGGGGCCGTACTATGGCTACACCTTC.

This clonotype was picked up many times. The chain recombines TRBV28 with TRBJ1-1, with D possibly being TRBD1 (5 bases). Germline CDR1 and CDR2: MDHEN and SYDVKM. The CDR3 covers 13 residues. Trimming left V 7 bases short and J 3 bases short, with 12 bases between. CDR3 loop: CASKKGWDTEAFF. The CDR3 coding sequence is TGTGCCAGCAAAAAGGGGTGGGACACTGAAGCTTTCTTT.

As to this clonotype: Since a much larger clone is just one base distant, this may be a read error. The chain employs TRBV18 and TRBJ2-4, with D possibly TRBD1 on 5 matching bases. The CDR3 spans 15 residues. Germline values: CDR1 KGHSH, CDR2 LQKENI. The V end lost 4 bases, the J end lost 3 bases, and 13 bases lay between the germline ends. The CDR3, as DNA: TGTGCCAGCTCACTCACAGGCGGAGTCAAAAACATTCAGTACTTC. Its translation: CASSLTGGVKNIQYF.

There are many counts of this clonotype. The chain joins TRBV18 to TRBJ2-1; the D call may be TRBD1 or TRBD2 (5 bases each). The CDR3 consists of 12 residues. V was cut by 3 bases and J by 8 bases, with 8 bases left in between. In germline, CDR1 is KGHSH, CDR2 LQKENI. The CDR3, as DNA: TGTGCCAGCTCACCCCGAGGGGATGAGCAGTTCTTC. Residues: CASSPRGDEQFF. The complete variable domain, with remaining parts taken from reference TRBV18 and TRBJ2-1, reads NAGVMQNPRHLVRRRGQEARLRCSPMKGHSHVYWYRQLPEEGLKFMVYLQKENIIDESGMPKERFSAEFPKEGPSILRIQQVVRGDSAAYFCASSPRGDEQFFGPGTRLTVL.

There are many counts of this clonotype. This chain links TRBV6-1 with TRBJ1-1; D uncertain. CDR3 length: 13 amino acids. V was clipped by 5 bases and J by 3 bases, with 10 bases between them. Germline V gene sequence: CDR1 MNHNS, CDR2 SASEGT. The CDR3 reads CASSWVQDTEAFF. The CDR3 nucleotides are TGTGCCAGCAGTTGGGTCCAGGACACTGAAGCTTTCTTT.

This chain joins TRBV29-1 and TRBJ2-1; 9 nucleotides line up with TRBD2. From germline, CDR1 is SQVTM and CDR2 ANQGSEA. With V trimmed by 5 bases and J by 10 bases, 9 bases remained unmatched. The CDR3 covers 13 residues. CDR3: CSVLAGGPGEQFF. In DNA, the CDR3 is TGCAGCGTTCTCGCGGGAGGGCCGGGCGAGCAGTTCTTC.

This clonotype has a handful of counts. The chain employs TRBV7-2 and TRBJ1-3; D uncertain. The V gene lost 5 bases and the J gene lost 0 bases, with 5 bases spanning the gap. This CDR3 has 13 amino acids. Germline-derived CDR1 and CDR2 are SGHTA and FQGNSA. The CDR3 DNA reads as TGTGCCAGCAGCCATTACTCTGGAAACACCATATATTTT. Protein: CASSHYSGNTIYF.

The chain joins TRBV14 to TRBJ2-5; no reliable D call. CDR1 and CDR2 from the germline V gene are SGHDN and FVKESK. V shed 3 bases and J shed 4 bases, with 6 bases lying between them. The CDR3 runs 12 residues. The CDR3 is CASSQISETQYF. The CDR3, as DNA: TGTGCCAGCAGCCAGATTTCAGAGACCCAGTACTTC. Based on the CDR3 plus reference TRBV14 and TRBJ2-5, the full variable domain is EAGVTQFPSHSVIEKGQTVTLRCDPISGHDNLYWYRRVMGKEIKFLLHFVKESKQDESGMPNNRFLAERTGGTYSTLKVQPAELEDSGVYFCASSQISETQYFGPGTRLLVL.

This clonotype has at least ten counts. The rearrangement uses TRBV3-1 and TRBJ1-2; a weak D match, TRBD1 (6 bases). Trimming pared 2 bases from V and 6 bases from J, leaving 13 bases between. The germline V gene has CDR1 LGHDT and CDR2 YNNKEL (reference sequence). The CDR3 is made up of 14 amino acids. The CDR3 DNA is TGTGCCAGCAGCCAACGAGGGGGGGCGAATGGCTACACCTTC. Translation: CASSQRGGANGYTF.

V is TRBV6-2 or TRBV6-3 and J is TRBJ2-2; TRBD2 might be the D (5 bases). The CDR3 is 17 amino acids. Per germline, CDR1 MNHEY and CDR2 SVGEGT. With 0 bases removed from V and 6 bases from J, the gap between germline ends came to 17 bases. CDR3 sequence (DNA): TGTGCCAGCAGTTACTCGACTATGGCGGGCCGGTCCGGGGAGCTGTTTTTT. Protein sequence: CASSYSTMAGRSGELFF.

This clonotype showed up just a few times. V usage is TRBV4-1 and J usage is TRBJ2-2, with 15 bases aligning to TRBD2. Germline V gene data show CDR1 as MGHRA and CDR2 as YSYEKL. The trim removed 7 bases at V and 5 bases at J, leaving 11 bases unmatched. The CDR3 runs 18 residues. The CDR3 DNA sequence: TGCGCCAGCACCACCCAGGGGACTAGCGGGGGGAGTACCGGGGAGCTGTTTTTT. Protein product: CASTTQGTSGGSTGELFF.

The chain combines TRBV7-9 with TRBJ2-7; TRBD2 matches 7 bases. Germline assignment: CDR1 SEHNR and CDR2 FQNEAQ (reference sequence). V was pared by 5 bases and J by 0 bases, with 7 bases of the junction left unmatched. The CDR3 extends over 15 amino acids. The CDR3 reads CASSPEGGSSYEQYF. The CDR3 region has the DNA TGTGCCAGCAGCCCCGAGGGCGGGAGCTCCTACGAGCAGTACTTC. The full variable domain, rest sourced from reference TRBV7-9 and TRBJ2-7, is DTGVSQNPRHKITKRGQNVTFRCDPISEHNRLYWYRQTLGQGPEFLTYFQNEAQLEKSRLLSDRFSAERPKGSFSTLEIQRTEQGDSAMYLCASSPEGGSSYEQYFGPGTRLTVT.

The chain couples TRBV27 to TRBJ1-2; D gene ambiguous. Per germline, CDR1 MNHEY and CDR2 SMNVEV (reference sequence). Trimming removed 0 bases from V and 6 bases from J, with 11 bases in between. CDR3 length: 14 residues. CDR3 DNA sequence: TGTGCCAGCAGTTTATCTCCAACAGTGGATGGCTACACCTTC. Translating it yields CASSLSPTVDGYTF.

This clonotype was found many times. CDR3 coding DNA: TGCAGTGTACAGGGGCAACTAGCCAAAAACATTCAGTACTTC. It yields the protein CSVQGQLAKNIQYF. V usage is TRBV20-1 and J usage is TRBJ2-4; 7 bases line up with TRBD1. J lost 0 bases, V lost 7 bases, and 6 bases had no gene match. Germline V gene data show CDR1 as DFQATT and CDR2 as SNEGSKA (reference sequence). The CDR3 sequence is 14 residues long.

This clonotype was found many times. This chain joins TRBV12-3 or TRBV12-4 and TRBJ1-6, with D hard to call. Trimming took 2 bases from V and 13 from J, leaving 15 bases between them. The CDR3 covers 14 residues. The CDR3, as DNA: TGTGCCAGCAGTTTAACCCTTTCGTCTACGCCCCTCCACTTT. It yields the protein CASSLTLSSTPLHF.

In this sample, this clonotype turned up many times. The chain recombines TRBV28 with TRBJ2-7; D is perhaps TRBD1 or TRBD2 (5 bases each). Germline V CDR1 and CDR2: MDHEN, SYDVKM. The CDR3 contains 12 residues. Trimming left V 2 bases short and J 5 bases short, with 7 bases between. The CDR3 here is CASSLLGDEQYF. The CDR3 region has the DNA TGTGCCAGCAGTTTACTGGGGGACGAGCAGTACTTC.

This clonotype was counted ten times or more. This chain connects TRBV30 to TRBJ2-3, with D tentatively TRBD2 (5 bases). The germline CDR1 and CDR2 sequences are GTSNPN and SVGIG (reference sequence). The V gene lost 0 bases and the J gene lost 8 bases, with 6 bases spanning the gap. The CDR3 extends over 11 amino acids. The CDR3 is CAWSVEGTQYF. In DNA form, the CDR3 reads TGTGCCTGGAGTGTAGAGGGTACGCAGTATTTT.

The genes are TRBV29-1 and TRBJ2-1; 9 bases agree with TRBD1. The germline V gene has CDR1 SQVTM and CDR2 ANQGSEA. Trimming removed 0 bases from V and 5 bases from J; junction bases left unmatched: 5. This CDR3 is 15 amino acids long. CDR3 sequence: CSVEDGTGSDNEQFF. The CDR3 nucleotides are TGCAGCGTTGAAGACGGGACAGGGTCCGACAATGAGCAGTTCTTC.

This clonotype appeared many times. The V and J genes are TRBV27 and TRBJ1-1; maybe TRBD1 (5 bases). Trimming stripped 6 bases from V and 0 bases from J, with 11 bases between. The CDR3 sequence is 14 residues long. The germline gives CDR1 MNHEY, CDR2 SMNVEV (reference sequence). This CDR3 reads CASRGDRLNTEAFF. The CDR3 region has the DNA TGTGCCAGCAGGGGAGACAGACTGAACACTGAAGCTTTCTTT.

This clonotype was counted at least ten times. This chain links TRBV2 with TRBJ2-4; the match to TRBD1 covers 9 bases. The germline CDR1 and CDR2 sequences are SNHLY and FYNNEI. Germline trimming cut 7 bases from V and 1 base from J; bases unmatched to any gene: 8. The CDR3 extends over 16 amino acids. CDR3 nucleotides: TGTGCCAGCACCTTTGCAGACAGGGGGGCCAAAAACATTCAGTACTTC. The encoded protein is CASTFADRGAKNIQYF.

This clonotype was detected only a few times. The chain uses TRBV11-1 and TRBJ2-5; TRBD1 agrees at 7 bases. CDR1 and CDR2 (germline): SGHAT, FQDESV (reference sequence). This CDR3 comprises 15 residues. V shed 4 bases and J 4 bases; nucleotides not matched to a gene: 9. The CDR3 DNA reads TGTGCCAGCAGCTCCTCTACAGGGGTTCGAGAGACCCAGTACTTC. This translates into CASSSSTGVRETQYF.

There are a few counts of this clonotype. The chain's CDR3 is CASGGQLTTDTQYF. CDR3 nucleotide sequence: TGTGCCAGCGGGGGACAATTAACCACAGATACGCAGTATTTT. The chain carries TRBV6-1 and TRBJ2-3; tentative D call: TRBD1 (6 bases). The CDR3 runs to 14 residues. Germline-derived CDR1 and CDR2 are MNHNS and SASEGT. Trimming pared 8 bases from V and 2 bases from J, leaving 14 bases between.

This clonotype was detected many times. The chain employs TRBV28 and TRBJ2-7; 7 bases are shared with TRBD2. The CDR3 has 16 residues. The ends lost 1 base at V and 2 bases at J; junction bases unmatched: 8. From germline, CDR1 is MDHEN and CDR2 SYDVKM. CDR3 bases: TGTGCCAGCAGTTTATCGGGACGGGAGGTCCCCTACGAGCAGTACTTC. This sequence encodes CASSLSGREVPYEQYF.

The gene calls are TRBV6-1 and TRBJ1-1; a possible D gene is TRBD1 (5 bases). V was trimmed by 6 bases and J by 2 bases, leaving 13 bases between them. Germline lookup yields CDR1 MNHNS and CDR2 SASEGT. The CDR3 is 14 residues long. The CDR3 reads CASRLLQANTEAFF. The DNA for the CDR3 is TGTGCCAGCAGGCTTTTACAGGCTAACACTGAAGCTTTCTTT.

The CDR3 sequence: CASSDRTGKTYNSPLHF. Here the CDR3 DNA reads TGTGCCAGTAGTGATCGGACAGGGAAGACCTATAATTCACCCCTCCACTTT. The genes are TRBV19 and TRBJ1-6, with 8 bases aligning to TRBD1. J gave up 2 bases and V 5 bases, and 8 bases lay outside the gene matches. Germline CDR1 LNHDA, CDR2 SQIVND (reference sequence). The CDR3 covers 17 residues.

The chain joins TRBV30 to TRBJ2-5; weak D call: TRBD2 (5 bases). With 3 bases removed from V and 4 bases from J, the gap between germline ends came to 15 bases. The length of the CDR3 is 14 residues. CDR1 is GTSNPN, CDR2 SVGIG, per germline (reference sequence). The CDR3 DNA reads TGTGCCTGGAGCCCTCCTCCGGGGTTAGAGACCCAGTACTTC. Protein sequence: CAWSPPPGLETQYF.